This section outlines one T cell receptor (beta chain) sequence together with its context. CDR1 MNHEY and CDR2 SMNVEV come from the germline V gene (reference sequence). CDR3 length: 15 residues. V was shortened by 5 bases and J by 4 bases, with 18 bases between the two germline ends. The data belong to a study of shared clonotypes between healthy human individuals. On the study more broadly: Three plates were used per donor for CD4 naive, three for CD4 memory, two for CD8 naive and one for CD8 memory.

The repertoire was sequenced with immunoSEQ multiplex PCR; TCRdb's copy has only in-frame clones and lacks some. The sample gives around 1,900,000 clones, around 93% of which show up once; over 1.5% is in the top ten. Naive CD8 cells were CD45RO-negative, positively selected for CCR7, excluding terminally differentiated effector memory CD45RA+ cells. The TCR originated in a man younger than 35 in good health. Some clones in this sample may be carry-over from other donors' samples. The sample comprised naive CD8+ T cells from PBMCs. This sequence joins TRBV27 and TRBJ2-7, with D possibly being TRBD1 (5 bases). This CDR3 reads CASSIQAASGYEQYF. Written as DNA, the CDR3 is TGTGCCAGCAGTATACAGGCGGCCTCGGGTTACGAGCAGTACTTC.